This T cell receptor (beta chain) was profiled in a study of patients and donors after allogeneic stem cell transplantation. TCRdb re-called the RT-PCR reads through MiXCR, storing one row per CDR3 protein. The repertoire holds 920,000 or so distinct CDR3 sequences, with about a sixth as singletons. CDR3 length: 15 residues. V lost 5 bases and J lost 1; bases outside the gene matches: 6. Germline-derived CDR1 and CDR2 are DFQATT and SNEGSKA (reference sequence). The table lists this clonotype with a few counts. This clonotype was sampled from a human donor who was either an allogeneic HSCT recipient or a stem cell or donor lymphocyte infusion donor (not recorded which). It is not recorded whose cells these are; they may come from a transplant donor. The chain combines TRBV20-1 with TRBJ2-7; TRBD2 matches at 12 bases. The sample consisted of blood, either unsorted or a sorted T cell fraction (not recorded which). Written as DNA, the CDR3 is TGCAGTGCTCAGACCGGACTAGCGGGATCCTACGAGCAGTACTTC. It specifies CSAQTGLAGSYEQYF.